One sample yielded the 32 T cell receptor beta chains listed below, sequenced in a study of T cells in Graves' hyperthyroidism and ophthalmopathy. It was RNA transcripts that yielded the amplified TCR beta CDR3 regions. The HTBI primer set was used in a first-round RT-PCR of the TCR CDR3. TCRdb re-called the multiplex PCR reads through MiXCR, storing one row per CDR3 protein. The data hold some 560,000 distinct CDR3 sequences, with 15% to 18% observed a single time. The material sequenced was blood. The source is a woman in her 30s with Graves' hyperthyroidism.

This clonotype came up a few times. In DNA, the CDR3 is TGTGCCAGCAGCGCCCAGGGGGGCGCTTGGGAGACCCAGTACTTC. Amino acids: CASSAQGGAWETQYF. This rearrangement joins TRBV9 to TRBJ2-5, with D perhaps matching TRBD1 (7 bases). The V gene lost 3 bases and the J gene lost 5 bases, with 17 bases spanning the gap. CDR1 is SGDLS, CDR2 YYNGEE, per germline. The CDR3 spans 15 residues.

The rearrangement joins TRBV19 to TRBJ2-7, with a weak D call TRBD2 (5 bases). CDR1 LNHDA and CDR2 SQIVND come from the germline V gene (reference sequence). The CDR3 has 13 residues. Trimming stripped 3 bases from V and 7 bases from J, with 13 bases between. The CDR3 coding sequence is TGTGCCAGTAGTATCGGGATAAGCCGGGAGCAGTACTTC. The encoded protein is CASSIGISREQYF.

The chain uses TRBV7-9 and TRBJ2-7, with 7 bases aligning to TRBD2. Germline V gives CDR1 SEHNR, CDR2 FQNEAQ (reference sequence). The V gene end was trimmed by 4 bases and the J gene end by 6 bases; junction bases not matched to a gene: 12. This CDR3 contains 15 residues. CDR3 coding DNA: TGTGCCAGCAGCTCTGGTGGCGGGAGCCTGGGCGAGCAGTACTTC. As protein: CASSSGGGSLGEQYF.

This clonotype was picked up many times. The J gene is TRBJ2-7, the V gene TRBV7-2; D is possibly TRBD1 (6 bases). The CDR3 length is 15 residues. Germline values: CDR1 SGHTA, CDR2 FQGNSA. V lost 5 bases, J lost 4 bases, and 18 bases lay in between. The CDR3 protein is CASSPSWTELYEQYF. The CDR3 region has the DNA TGTGCCAGCAGCCCCTCTTGGACAGAGTTATACGAGCAGTACTTC.

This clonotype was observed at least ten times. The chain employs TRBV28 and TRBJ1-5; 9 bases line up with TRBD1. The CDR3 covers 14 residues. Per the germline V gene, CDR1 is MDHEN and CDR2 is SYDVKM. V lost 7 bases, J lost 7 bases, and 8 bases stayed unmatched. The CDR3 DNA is TGTGCCAGCATTGGGACAGGGCTGGGACAGCCCCAGCATTTT. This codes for CASIGTGLGQPQHF.

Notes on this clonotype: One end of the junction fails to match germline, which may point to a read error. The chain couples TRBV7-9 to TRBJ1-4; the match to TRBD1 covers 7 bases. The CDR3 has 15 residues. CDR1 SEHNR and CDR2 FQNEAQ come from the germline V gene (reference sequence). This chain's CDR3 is CASSHSQGEGEKLSF. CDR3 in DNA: TGTGCCAGCAGCCATTCGCAGGGGGAGGGTGAAAAACTGTCTTTT. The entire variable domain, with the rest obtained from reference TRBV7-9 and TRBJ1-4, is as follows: DTGVSQNPRHKITKRGQNVTFRCDPISEHNRLYWYRQTLGQGPEFLTYFQNEAQLEKSRLLSDRFSAERPKGSFSTLEIQRTEQGDSAMYLCASSHSQGEGEKLSFGSGTQLSVL.

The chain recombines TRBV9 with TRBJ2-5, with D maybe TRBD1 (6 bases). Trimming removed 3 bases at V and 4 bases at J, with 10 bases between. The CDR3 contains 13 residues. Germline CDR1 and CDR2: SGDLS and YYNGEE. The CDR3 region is CASSGPQGETQYF. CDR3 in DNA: TGTGCCAGCAGCGGACCACAGGGAGAGACCCAGTACTTC. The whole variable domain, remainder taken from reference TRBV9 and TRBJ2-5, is DSGVTQTPKHLITATGQRVTLRCSPRSGDLSVYWYQQSLDQGLQFLIQYYNGEERAKGNILERFSAQQFPDLHSELNLSSLELGDSALYFCASSGPQGETQYFGPGTRLLVL.

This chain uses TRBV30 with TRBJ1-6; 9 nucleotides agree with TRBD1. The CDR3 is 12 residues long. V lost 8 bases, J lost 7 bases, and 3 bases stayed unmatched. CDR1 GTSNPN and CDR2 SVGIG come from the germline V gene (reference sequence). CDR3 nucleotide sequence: TGTGCCCGAGGACAGGGGAATTCACCCCTCCACTTT. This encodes CARGQGNSPLHF. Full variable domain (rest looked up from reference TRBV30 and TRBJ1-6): SQTIHQWPATLVQPVGSPLSLECTVEGTSNPNLYWYRQAAGRGLQLLFYSVGIGQISSEVPQNLSASRPQDRQFILSSKKLLLSDSGFYLCARGQGNSPLHFGNGTRLTVT.

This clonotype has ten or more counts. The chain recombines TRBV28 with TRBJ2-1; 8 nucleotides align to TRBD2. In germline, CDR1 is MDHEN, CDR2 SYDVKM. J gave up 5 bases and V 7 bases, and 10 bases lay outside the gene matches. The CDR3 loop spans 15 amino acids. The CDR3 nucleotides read TGTGCCAGCACCACCCCCCGGGAGGGCCACAATGAGCAGTTCTTC. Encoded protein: CASTTPREGHNEQFF.

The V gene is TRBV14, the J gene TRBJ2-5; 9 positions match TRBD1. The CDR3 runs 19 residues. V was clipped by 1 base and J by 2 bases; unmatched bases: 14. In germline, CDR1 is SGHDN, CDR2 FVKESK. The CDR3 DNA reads TGTGCCAGCAGCCAAGGACTCATCTCCGGACAGGGGATGCAAGAGACCCAGTACTTC. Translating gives CASSQGLISGQGMQETQYF.

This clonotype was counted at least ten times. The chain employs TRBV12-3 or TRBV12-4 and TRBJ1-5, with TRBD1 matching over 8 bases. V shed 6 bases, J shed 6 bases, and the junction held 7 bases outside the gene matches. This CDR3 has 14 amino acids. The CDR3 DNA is TGTGCCAGCAGCGCCACAGGGGGGAGTCAGCCCCAGCATTTT. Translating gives CASSATGGSQPQHF.

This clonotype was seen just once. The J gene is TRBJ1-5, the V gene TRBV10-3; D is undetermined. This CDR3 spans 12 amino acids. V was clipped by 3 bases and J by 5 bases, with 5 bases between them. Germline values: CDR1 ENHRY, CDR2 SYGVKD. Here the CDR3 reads CAISDWDQPQHF. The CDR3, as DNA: TGTGCCATCAGTGATTGGGATCAGCCCCAGCATTTT.

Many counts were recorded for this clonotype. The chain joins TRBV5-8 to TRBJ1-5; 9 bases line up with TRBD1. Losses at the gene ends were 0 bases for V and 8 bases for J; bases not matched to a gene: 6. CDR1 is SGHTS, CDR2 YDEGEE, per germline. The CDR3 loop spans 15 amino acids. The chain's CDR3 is CASSLAGQGKEPQHF. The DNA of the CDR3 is TGTGCCAGCAGCTTGGCAGGACAGGGGAAGGAGCCCCAGCATTTT.

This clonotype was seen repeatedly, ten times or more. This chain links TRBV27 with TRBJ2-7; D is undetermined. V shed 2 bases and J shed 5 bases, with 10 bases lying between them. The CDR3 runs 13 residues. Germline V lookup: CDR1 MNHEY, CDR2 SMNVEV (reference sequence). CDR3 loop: CASSLRPRNEQYF. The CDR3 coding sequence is TGTGCCAGCAGTTTACGCCCTCGGAACGAGCAGTACTTC.

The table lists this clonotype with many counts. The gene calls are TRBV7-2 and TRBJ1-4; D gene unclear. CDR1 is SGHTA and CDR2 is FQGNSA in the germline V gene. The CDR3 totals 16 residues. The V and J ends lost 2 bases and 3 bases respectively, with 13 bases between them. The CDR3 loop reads CASSLRHGAANEKLFF. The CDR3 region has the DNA TGTGCCAGCAGCTTACGCCACGGTGCAGCTAATGAAAAACTGTTTTTT.

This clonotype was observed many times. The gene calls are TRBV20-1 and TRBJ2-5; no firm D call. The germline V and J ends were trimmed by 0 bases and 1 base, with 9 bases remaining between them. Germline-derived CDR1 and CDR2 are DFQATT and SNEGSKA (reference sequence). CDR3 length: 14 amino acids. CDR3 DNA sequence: TGCAGTGCTAGAGAGGCTAGACTCCAAGAGACCCAGTACTTC. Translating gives CSAREARLQETQYF.

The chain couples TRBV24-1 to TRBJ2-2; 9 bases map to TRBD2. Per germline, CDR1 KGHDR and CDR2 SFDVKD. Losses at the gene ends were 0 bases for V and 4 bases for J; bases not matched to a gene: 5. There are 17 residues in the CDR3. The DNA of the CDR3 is TGTGCCACCAGTGATTTGAGGACTAGCGACGGCACCGGGGAGCTGTTTTTT. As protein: CATSDLRTSDGTGELFF.

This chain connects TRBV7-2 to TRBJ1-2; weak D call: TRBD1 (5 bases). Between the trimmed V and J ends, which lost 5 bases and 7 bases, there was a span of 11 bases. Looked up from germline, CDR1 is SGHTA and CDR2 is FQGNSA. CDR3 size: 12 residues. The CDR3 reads CASSPRVLGYTF. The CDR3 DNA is TGTGCCAGCAGCCCCAGGGTTCTTGGCTACACCTTC.

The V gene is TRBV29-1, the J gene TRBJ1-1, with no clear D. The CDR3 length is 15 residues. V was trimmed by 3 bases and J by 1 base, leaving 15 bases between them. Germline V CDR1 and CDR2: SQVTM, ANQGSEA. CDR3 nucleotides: TGCAGCGTTGATGGGGTTACCACAGAGAACACTGAAGCTTTCTTT. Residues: CSVDGVTTENTEAFF.

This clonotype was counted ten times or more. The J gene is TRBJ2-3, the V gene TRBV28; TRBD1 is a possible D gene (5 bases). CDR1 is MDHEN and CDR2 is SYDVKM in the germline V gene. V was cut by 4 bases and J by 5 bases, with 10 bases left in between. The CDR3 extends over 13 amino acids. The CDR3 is CASSWQGVDTQYF. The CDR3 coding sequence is TGTGCCAGCAGTTGGCAGGGCGTAGATACGCAGTATTTT.

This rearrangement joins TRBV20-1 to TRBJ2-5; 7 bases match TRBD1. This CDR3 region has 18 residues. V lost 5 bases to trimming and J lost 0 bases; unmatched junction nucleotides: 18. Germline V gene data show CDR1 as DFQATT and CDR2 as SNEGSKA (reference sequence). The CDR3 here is CSAALPEAGGVYQETQYF. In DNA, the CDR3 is TGCAGTGCTGCCCTTCCCGAGGCAGGGGGAGTTTACCAAGAGACCCAGTACTTC.

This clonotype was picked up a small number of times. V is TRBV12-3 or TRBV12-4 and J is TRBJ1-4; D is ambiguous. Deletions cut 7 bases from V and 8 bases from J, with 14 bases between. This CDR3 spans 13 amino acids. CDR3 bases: TGTGCCAGCAATCGGAGGGCCGGCGAAAAACTGTTTTTT. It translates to CASNRRAGEKLFF.

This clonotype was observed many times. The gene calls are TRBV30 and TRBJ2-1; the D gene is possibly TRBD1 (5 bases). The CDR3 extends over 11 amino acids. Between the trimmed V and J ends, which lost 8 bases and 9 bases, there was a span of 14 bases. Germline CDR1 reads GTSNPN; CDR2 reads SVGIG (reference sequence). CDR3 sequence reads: CAGSGNAEQFF. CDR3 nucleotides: TGTGCCGGTTCAGGGAATGCTGAGCAGTTCTTC. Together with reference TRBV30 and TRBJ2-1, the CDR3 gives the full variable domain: SQTIHQWPATLVQPVGSPLSLECTVEGTSNPNLYWYRQAAGRGLQLLFYSVGIGQISSEVPQNLSASRPQDRQFILSSKKLLLSDSGFYLCAGSGNAEQFFGPGTRLTVL.

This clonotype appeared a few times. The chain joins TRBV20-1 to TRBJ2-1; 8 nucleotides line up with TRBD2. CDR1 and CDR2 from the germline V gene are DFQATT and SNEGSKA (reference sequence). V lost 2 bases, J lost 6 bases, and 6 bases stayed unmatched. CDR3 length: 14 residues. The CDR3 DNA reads TGCAGTGCTAGACCCAGCGGGGGATCCAATGAGCAGTTCTTC. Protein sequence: CSARPSGGSNEQFF.

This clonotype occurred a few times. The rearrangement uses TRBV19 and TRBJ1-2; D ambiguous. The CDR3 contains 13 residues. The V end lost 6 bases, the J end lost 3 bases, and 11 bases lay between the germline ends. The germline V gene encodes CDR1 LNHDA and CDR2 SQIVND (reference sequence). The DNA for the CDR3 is TGTGCCAGTAGCACGGGAGTAGACTATGGCTACACCTTC. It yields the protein CASSTGVDYGYTF.

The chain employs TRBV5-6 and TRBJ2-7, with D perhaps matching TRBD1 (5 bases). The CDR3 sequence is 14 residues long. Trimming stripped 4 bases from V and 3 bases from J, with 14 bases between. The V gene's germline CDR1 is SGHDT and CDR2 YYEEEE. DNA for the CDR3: TGTGCCAGCAGCGACAGCGACTTACTCTACGAGCAGTACTTC. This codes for CASSDSDLLYEQYF. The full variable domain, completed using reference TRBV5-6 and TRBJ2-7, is DAGVTQSPTHLIKTRGQQVTLRCSPKSGHDTVSWYQQALGQGPQFIFQYYEEEERQRGNFPDRFSGHQFPNYSSELNVNALLLGDSALYLCASSDSDLLYEQYFGPGTRLTVT.

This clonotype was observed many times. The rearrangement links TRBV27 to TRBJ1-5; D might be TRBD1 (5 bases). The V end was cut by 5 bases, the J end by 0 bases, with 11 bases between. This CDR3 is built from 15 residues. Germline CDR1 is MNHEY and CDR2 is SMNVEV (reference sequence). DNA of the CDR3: TGTGCCAGCAGTGAGGGGCACCTTAGCAATCAGCCCCAGCATTTT. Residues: CASSEGHLSNQPQHF.

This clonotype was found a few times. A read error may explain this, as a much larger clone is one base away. CDR3 nucleotides: TGCAGTGCTCTCAACTCAACTAATGAAAAACTGTTTTTT. Its translation: CSALNSTNEKLFF. The J gene is TRBJ1-4, the V gene TRBV20-1; no clear D. CDR1 is DFQATT, CDR2 SNEGSKA, per germline (reference sequence). V dropped 5 bases and J dropped 0 bases, with 7 bases sitting between them. This CDR3 comprises 13 residues.

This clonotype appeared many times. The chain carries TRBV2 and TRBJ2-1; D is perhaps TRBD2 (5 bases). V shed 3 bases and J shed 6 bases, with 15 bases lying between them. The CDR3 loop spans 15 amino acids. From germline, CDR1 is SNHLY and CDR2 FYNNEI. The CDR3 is CASSESLLAVNEQFF. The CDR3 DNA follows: TGTGCCAGCAGTGAGTCCCTTCTAGCCGTCAATGAGCAGTTCTTC. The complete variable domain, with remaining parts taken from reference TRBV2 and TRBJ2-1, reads EPEVTQTPSHQVTQMGQEVILRCVPISNHLYFYWYRQILGQKVEFLVSFYNNEISEKSEIFDDQFSVERPDGSNFTLKIRSTKLEDSAMYFCASSESLLAVNEQFFGPGTRLTVL.

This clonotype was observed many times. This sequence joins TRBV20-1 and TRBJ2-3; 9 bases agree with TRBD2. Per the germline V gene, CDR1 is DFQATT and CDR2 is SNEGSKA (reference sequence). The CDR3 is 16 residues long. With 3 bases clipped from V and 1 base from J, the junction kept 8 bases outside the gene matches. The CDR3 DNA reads TGCAGTGCTAGGACTAGCGGAAGCGCGGGCACAGATACGCAGTATTTT. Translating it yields CSARTSGSAGTDTQYF.

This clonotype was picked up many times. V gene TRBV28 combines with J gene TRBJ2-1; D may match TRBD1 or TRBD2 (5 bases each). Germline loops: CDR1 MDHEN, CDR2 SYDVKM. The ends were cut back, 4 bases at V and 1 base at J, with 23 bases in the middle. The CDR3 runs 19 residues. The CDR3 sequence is CASSYPVLGALRSYNEQFF. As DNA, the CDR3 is TGTGCCAGCAGTTACCCCGTTCTCGGGGCGCTGAGGTCCTACAATGAGCAGTTCTTC.

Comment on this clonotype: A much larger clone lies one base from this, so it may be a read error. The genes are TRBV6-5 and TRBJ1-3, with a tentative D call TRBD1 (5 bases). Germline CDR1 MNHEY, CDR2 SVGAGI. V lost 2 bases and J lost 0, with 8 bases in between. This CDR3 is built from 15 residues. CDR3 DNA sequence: TGTGCCAGCAGTTACGACAGAGACTCTGGAAACACCATATATTTT. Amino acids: CASSYDRDSGNTIYF.